One sample yielded the 21 T cell receptor beta chains listed below, sequenced in a study of spatial heterogeneity in lung cancer (dated by TCRdb to 2018 to 2020). The library was prepared using 5' RACE. The run used a NextSeq 500. TCRdb reprocessed the public reads (quality trimming at Q25 with fastp, clone calling with MiXCR) and kept in-frame beta chains. Entries are consolidated by CDR3 protein sequence, retaining the most common genes and DNA. Here the sample has 20,000 to 25,000 distinct CDR3 sequences; 9% to 10% occur a single time. The ten top clones hold roughly 22% of the sample. Sample time point, as interpreted from the label and publication: blood at routine non-recurrence follow-up after resection. The material was PBMCs, obtained at follow-up. These receptor sequences come from a male donor with early-stage non-small cell lung cancer.

V usage is TRBV7-9 and J usage is TRBJ1-5; D is possibly TRBD1 (6 bases). CDR1 and CDR2 (germline): SEHNR, FQNEAQ (reference sequence). The CDR3 length is 14 residues. Trimming stripped 4 bases from V and 2 bases from J, with 9 bases between. CDR3 in amino acids: CASSSQGGNQPQHF. CDR3 in DNA: TGTGCCAGCAGCTCACAGGGTGGCAATCAGCCCCAGCATTTT.

The gene calls are TRBV14 and TRBJ2-2, with D perhaps TRBD1 (5 bases). Germline CDR1 reads SGHDN; CDR2 reads FVKESK. The CDR3 covers 14 residues. Trimming shortened V by 5 bases and J by 4 bases, and 11 bases separated the two germline ends. CDR3 region: CASSEPGITGELFF. CDR3 nucleotides: TGTGCCAGCAGCGAGCCAGGGATCACCGGGGAGCTGTTTTTT.

The sample holds many counts of this clonotype. V usage is TRBV7-2 and J usage is TRBJ1-1, with TRBD1 matching 8 bases. Germline trimming cut 5 bases from V and 5 bases from J; bases unmatched to any gene: 10. Germline V gene sequence: CDR1 SGHTA, CDR2 FQGNSA. CDR3 length: 15 residues. The CDR3: CASSPQGAPRTEAFF. The CDR3 DNA reads TGTGCCAGCAGCCCGCAGGGGGCGCCTAGGACTGAAGCTTTCTTT.

This clonotype was picked up a small number of times. The CDR3: CASSQDVRRPYNEQFF. Written as DNA, the CDR3 is TGCGCCAGCAGCCAAGATGTCAGACGCCCCTACAATGAGCAGTTCTTC. The chain combines TRBV4-3 with TRBJ2-1; the D is unclear. Per the germline V gene, CDR1 is LGHNA and CDR2 is YSLEER. The CDR3 consists of 16 residues. V was cut by 0 bases and J by 2 bases, with 11 bases left in between.

The DNA for the CDR3 is TGCAGCGTTGACCACAGGGGGAACCGGGGCACAGATACGCAGTATTTT. This encodes CSVDHRGNRGTDTQYF. The rearrangement joins TRBV29-1 to TRBJ2-3; 8 bases agree with TRBD1. The CDR3 runs 16 residues. Per the germline V gene, CDR1 is SQVTM and CDR2 is ANQGSEA. With 3 bases clipped from V and 1 base from J, the junction kept 9 bases outside the gene matches.

Notes on this clonotype: Germline and junction disagree at one end, which may indicate a read error. The rearrangement links TRBV7-6 to TRBJ2-2; perhaps TRBD2 as D (5 bases). The CDR3 contains 17 residues. Per the germline V gene, CDR1 is SGHVS and CDR2 is FNYEAQ. The CDR3 loop reads CASSLETSFANTGELLF. The CDR3 DNA reads TGTGCCAGCAGCTTAGAAACGTCTTTCGCTAACACCGGGGAGCTGCTTTTT.

This clonotype was detected a few times. DNA for the CDR3: TGTGCCAGCAGGTCCGTAGATACGCAGTATTTT. Amino acids: CASRSVDTQYF. The V call is TRBV7-2, the J call TRBJ2-3; D not certain. The CDR3 loop spans 11 amino acids. V lost 6 bases, J lost 5 bases, and 6 bases lay in between. Germline lookup yields CDR1 SGHTA and CDR2 FQGNSA.

This chain joins TRBV20-1 and TRBJ2-3; 8 bases agree with TRBD2. Per the germline V gene, CDR1 is DFQATT and CDR2 is SNEGSKA (reference sequence). Trimming took 0 bases from V and 4 from J; bases not matched to a gene: 18. CDR3 length equals 19 residues. CDR3 protein: CSARERNYWTSPGPDTQYF. CDR3 nucleotide sequence: TGCAGTGCTAGAGAACGCAACTACTGGACTAGCCCGGGCCCAGATACGCAGTATTTT.

Only a few counts were recorded for this clonotype. The V call is TRBV27, the J call TRBJ1-5, with D maybe TRBD1 (6 bases). The CDR3 covers 17 residues. V lost 3 bases to trimming and J lost 2 bases, with 17 bases between them. Germline CDR1 and CDR2: MNHEY and SMNVEV (reference sequence). The CDR3 region is CASSFRGQPARNQPQHF. The CDR3 bases are TGTGCCAGCAGTTTCCGAGGACAGCCGGCGCGCAATCAGCCCCAGCATTTT.

This clonotype was detected ten times or more. This chain connects TRBV5-1 to TRBJ2-2; 9 bases agree with TRBD1. CDR1 is SGHRS and CDR2 is YFSETQ in the germline V gene. The CDR3 extends over 15 amino acids. Trimming removed 4 bases from V and 6 bases from J; junction bases left unmatched: 7. The CDR3 coding sequence is TGCGCCAGCAGCGTGGGACAGGGACATCCCGGGGAGCTGTTTTTT. This encodes CASSVGQGHPGELFF.

V usage is TRBV7-2 and J usage is TRBJ1-6, with D possibly TRBD1 on 5 matching bases. The V and J ends lost 6 bases and 7 bases respectively, with 7 bases between them. The CDR3 is made up of 12 amino acids. CDR1 and CDR2 (germline): SGHTA, FQGNSA. As DNA, the CDR3 is TGTGCCAGCAGGGGACCGAATTCACCCCTCCACTTT. It specifies CASRGPNSPLHF.

This clonotype has a count of ten or more. This chain connects TRBV7-2 to TRBJ2-3; D may be TRBD1 (6 bases). In germline, CDR1 is SGHTA, CDR2 FQGNSA. The CDR3 is 14 residues long. V was pared by 5 bases and J by 4 bases, with 13 bases between. The CDR3 DNA follows: TGTGCCAGCAGCACAGGGATTGCAGCAGATACGCAGTATTTT. It codes for CASSTGIAADTQYF.

This clonotype appeared many times. At one boundary the junction diverges from the germline segment, which might be a read error. V is TRBV6-5 and J is TRBJ1-4; 12 bases match TRBD1. This CDR3 region has 15 residues. Germline V gene sequence: CDR1 MNHEY, CDR2 SVGAGI. This CDR3 reads CASSDSGTGGEKLFF. CDR3 sequence (DNA): TGTGCCAGCAGTGACTCCGGGACAGGGGGCGAAAAACTGTTTTTT.

This clonotype was recorded a few times. This sequence joins TRBV5-1 and TRBJ2-3; perhaps TRBD2 as D (6 bases). The CDR3 covers 16 residues. CDR1 and CDR2 from the germline V gene are SGHRS and YFSETQ. The V and J ends lost 1 base and 4 bases respectively, with 16 bases between them. This CDR3 reads CASSLSAGRPPDTQYF. The CDR3 DNA is TGCGCCAGCAGCTTGTCCGCGGGACGCCCCCCAGATACGCAGTATTTT. The full variable domain, in which reference TRBV5-1 and TRBJ2-3 provide the parts outside the CDR3, is KAGVTQTPRYLIKTRGQQVTLSCSPISGHRSVSWYQQTPGQGLQFLFEYFSETQRNKGNFPGRFSGRQFSNSRSEMNVSTLELGDSALYLCASSLSAGRPPDTQYFGPGTRLTVL.

There are a few counts of this clonotype. This chain joins TRBV5-1 and TRBJ2-7; D unresolved. The CDR3 has 17 amino acids. V shed 4 bases and J shed 0 bases, with 20 bases lying between them. The germline gives CDR1 SGHRS, CDR2 YFSETQ. DNA of the CDR3: TGCGCCAGCAGCCGGACCTATTTCTCCCAGACCTCCTACGAGCAGTACTTC. Its protein is CASSRTYFSQTSYEQYF.

This clonotype is medium-sized in the sample. The J gene is TRBJ2-7, the V gene TRBV20-1; maybe TRBD1 (6 bases). The germline V gene has CDR1 DFQATT and CDR2 SNEGSKA (reference sequence). The CDR3 runs to 13 residues. Trimming took off 6 bases at V and 4 bases at J, with 16 bases between the two ends. In nucleotides, the CDR3 is TGCAGTGCCGGACCGGACAGATTATACGAGCAGTACTTC. This translates into CSAGPDRLYEQYF.

This clonotype has a count of ten or more. The chain combines TRBV7-8 with TRBJ1-1; the D is unclear. This CDR3 has 12 residues. CDR1 and CDR2 (germline): SGHVS, FQNEAQ. V dropped 5 bases and J dropped 4 bases, with 8 bases sitting between them. This CDR3 reads CASSPIVTEAFF. CDR3 coding DNA: TGTGCCAGCAGCCCCATTGTCACTGAAGCTTTCTTT.

The genes are TRBV12-3 or TRBV12-4 and TRBJ2-1; 10 nucleotides align to TRBD2. The CDR3 has 15 residues. The V gene end was trimmed by 6 bases and the J gene end by 7 bases; junction bases not matched to a gene: 9. The CDR3 protein is CASSPRSGGANEQFF. The CDR3 bases are TGTGCCAGCAGCCCCCGGAGCGGGGGGGCAAATGAGCAGTTCTTC.

There are a few counts of this clonotype. The rearrangement joins TRBV6-2 or TRBV6-3 to TRBJ2-1; 11 nucleotides agree with TRBD1. CDR1 MNHEY and CDR2 SVGEGT come from the germline V gene. The CDR3 length is 12 residues. With V trimmed by 6 bases and J by 15 bases, 7 bases remained unmatched. The CDR3 sequence: CASSGQGAYPFF. CDR3 in DNA: TGTGCCAGCAGCGGACAGGGGGCTTATCCGTTCTTC.

This rearrangement joins TRBV28 to TRBJ2-3; D is ambiguous. Germline V gene sequence: CDR1 MDHEN, CDR2 SYDVKM. The CDR3 is 14 amino acids. Trimming removed 4 bases from V and 1 base from J, with 9 bases in between. The CDR3 protein is CASSSRVGTDTQYF. The CDR3 bases are TGTGCCAGCAGTTCAAGAGTGGGCACAGATACGCAGTATTTT.

The gene calls are TRBV18 and TRBJ2-1; no definite D call. Germline V lookup: CDR1 KGHSH, CDR2 LQKENI. The CDR3 is made up of 14 amino acids. V lost 2 bases and J 12 bases, leaving 17 bases between the germline ends. DNA of the CDR3: TGTGCCAGCTCACCAGAAGTCCGCACCAGGCGGCAGTTCTTC. Encoded protein: CASSPEVRTRRQFF.